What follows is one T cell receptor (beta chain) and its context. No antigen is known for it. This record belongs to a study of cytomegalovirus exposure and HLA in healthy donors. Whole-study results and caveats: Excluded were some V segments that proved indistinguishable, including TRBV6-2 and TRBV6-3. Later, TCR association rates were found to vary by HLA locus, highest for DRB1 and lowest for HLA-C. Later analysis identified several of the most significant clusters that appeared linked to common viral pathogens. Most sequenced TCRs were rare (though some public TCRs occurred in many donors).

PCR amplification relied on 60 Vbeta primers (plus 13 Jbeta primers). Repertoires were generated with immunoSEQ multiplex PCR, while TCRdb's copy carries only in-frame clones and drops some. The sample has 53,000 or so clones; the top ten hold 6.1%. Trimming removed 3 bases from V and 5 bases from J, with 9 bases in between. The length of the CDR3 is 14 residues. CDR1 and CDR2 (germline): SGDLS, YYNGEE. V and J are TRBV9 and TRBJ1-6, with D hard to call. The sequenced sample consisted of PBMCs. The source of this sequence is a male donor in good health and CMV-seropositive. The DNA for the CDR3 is TGTGCCAGCAGCGAGGACGGGAATAATTCACCCCTCCACTTT. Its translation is CASSEDGNNSPLHF.